This TCR beta chain was identified in a study of response to subunit inactivated influenza vaccine. Notes on the study in general: Researchers suggested that each seasonal influenza vaccination recruits few new T cells.

TCRdb recomputed calls from the RT-PCR reads with MiXCR, one row per CDR3 protein. The sample yields a few hundred thousand distinct CDR3 sequences, around 9.9% seen once. This clonotype has ten or more counts. Its antigen is unidentified. CDR3 size: 14 residues. The germline V gene encodes CDR1 ENHRY and CDR2 SYGVKD. V dropped 8 bases and J dropped 0 bases, with 14 bases sitting between them. The source material was PBMCs from blood, sampled roughly 6 weeks after vaccination. The chain has TRBV10-3 and TRBJ2-7, with D perhaps matching TRBD1 (6 bases). The clonotype originates from a man over 45 who received an inactivated influenza vaccine. CDR3 in DNA: TGTGCCATCCGGAAGGGGGACATCTCCTACGAGCAGTACTTC. Protein product: CAIRKGDISYEQYF.